This TCR beta chain was sequenced for a study of T-cell memory formation after mild COVID-19. There are many counts of this clonotype. The junction and the germline gene differ at one end; a read error may be behind it. TCRdb re-derived calls from the 5' RACE reads in MiXCR, one entry per CDR3 protein. The sample carries roughly 300,000 distinct CDR3 sequences, around 16% recorded once. This CDR3 is built from 15 residues. Per the germline V gene, CDR1 is SGHRS and CDR2 is YFSETQ. This TCR was recovered from a man in his late teens or twenties who had mild COVID-19 (a few samples of this study predate the infection). Cell type and time point are not known. This chain uses TRBV5-1 with TRBJ2-2; 9 bases line up with TRBD1. The sequencing sample was made of PBMCs or a T cell subset sorted from them (not recorded which). The CDR3: CASSSGQGNTGELFF. The CDR3 DNA follows: TGTGCCAGCAGCTCGGGACAGGGTAACACCGGGGAGCTGTTTTTT. Looking up the rest from reference TRBV5-1 and TRBJ2-2 gives the full variable domain: KAGVTQTPRYLIKTRGQQVTLSCSPISGHRSVSWYQQTPGQGLQFLFEYFSETQRNKGNFPGRFSGRQFSNSRSEMNVSTLELGDSALYLCASSSGQGNTGELFFGEGSRLTVL.